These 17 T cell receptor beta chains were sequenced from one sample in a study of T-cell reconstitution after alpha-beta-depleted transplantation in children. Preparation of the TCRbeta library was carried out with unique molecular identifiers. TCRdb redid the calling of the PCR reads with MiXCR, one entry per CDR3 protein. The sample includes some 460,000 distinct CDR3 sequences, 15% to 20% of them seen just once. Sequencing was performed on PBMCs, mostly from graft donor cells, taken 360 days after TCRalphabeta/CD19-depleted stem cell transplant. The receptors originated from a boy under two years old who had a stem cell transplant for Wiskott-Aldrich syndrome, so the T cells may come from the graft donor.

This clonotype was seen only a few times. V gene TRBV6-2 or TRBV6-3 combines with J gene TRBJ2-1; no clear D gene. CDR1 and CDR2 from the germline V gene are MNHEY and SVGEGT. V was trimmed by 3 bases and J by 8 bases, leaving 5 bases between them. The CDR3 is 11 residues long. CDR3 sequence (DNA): TGTGCCAGCAGTTATGTCGATGAGCAGTTCTTC. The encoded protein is CASSYVDEQFF.

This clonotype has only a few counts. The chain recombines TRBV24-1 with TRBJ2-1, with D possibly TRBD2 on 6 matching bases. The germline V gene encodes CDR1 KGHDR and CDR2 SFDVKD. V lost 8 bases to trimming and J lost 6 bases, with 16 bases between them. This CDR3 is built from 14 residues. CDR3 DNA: TGTGCCACCACATCCACCCGGGGGACCAATGAGCAGTTCTTC. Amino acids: CATTSTRGTNEQFF.

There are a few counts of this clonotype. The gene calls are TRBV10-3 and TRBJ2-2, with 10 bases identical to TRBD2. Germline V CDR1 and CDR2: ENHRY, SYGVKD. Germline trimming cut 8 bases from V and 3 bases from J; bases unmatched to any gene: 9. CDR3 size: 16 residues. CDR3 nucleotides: TGTGCCATCGCCGCAGCGGGGGGGATCGACACCGGGGAGCTGTTTTTT. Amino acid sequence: CAIAAAGGIDTGELFF.

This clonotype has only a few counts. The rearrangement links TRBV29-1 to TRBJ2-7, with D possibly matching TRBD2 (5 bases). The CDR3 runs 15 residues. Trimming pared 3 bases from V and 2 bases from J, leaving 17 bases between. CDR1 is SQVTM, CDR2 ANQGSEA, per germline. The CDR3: CSVDAWTGSTYEQYF. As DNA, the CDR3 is TGCAGCGTTGATGCGTGGACTGGGAGTACCTACGAGCAGTACTTC.

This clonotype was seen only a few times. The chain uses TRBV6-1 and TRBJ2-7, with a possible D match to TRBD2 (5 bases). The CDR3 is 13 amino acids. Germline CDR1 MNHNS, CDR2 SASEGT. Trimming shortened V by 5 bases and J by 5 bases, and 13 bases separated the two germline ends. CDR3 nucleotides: TGTGCCAGCAGTCATTCAGGAGGCCACGAGCAGTACTTC. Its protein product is CASSHSGGHEQYF.

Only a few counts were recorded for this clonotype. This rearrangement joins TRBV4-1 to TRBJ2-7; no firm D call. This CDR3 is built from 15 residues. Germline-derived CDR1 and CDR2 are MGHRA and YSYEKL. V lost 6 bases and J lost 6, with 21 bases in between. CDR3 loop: CASRHQNRLMSEQYF. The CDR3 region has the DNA TGCGCCAGCAGACATCAAAACCGGCTAATGTCCGAGCAGTACTTC.

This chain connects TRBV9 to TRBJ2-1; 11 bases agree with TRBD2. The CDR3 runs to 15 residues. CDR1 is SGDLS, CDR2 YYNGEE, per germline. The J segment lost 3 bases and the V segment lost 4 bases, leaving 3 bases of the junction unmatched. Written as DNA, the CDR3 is TGTGCCAGCAGCATAGCGGGAGGGGTCTACAATGAGCAGTTCTTC. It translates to CASSIAGGVYNEQFF.

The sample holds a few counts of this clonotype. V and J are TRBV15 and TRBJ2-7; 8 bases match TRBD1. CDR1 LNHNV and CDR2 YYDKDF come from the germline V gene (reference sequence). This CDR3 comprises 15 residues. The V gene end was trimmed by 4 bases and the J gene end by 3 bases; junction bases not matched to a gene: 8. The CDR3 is CATSTRETGGYEQYF. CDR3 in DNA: TGTGCCACCAGCACCAGGGAAACAGGGGGCTACGAGCAGTACTTC.

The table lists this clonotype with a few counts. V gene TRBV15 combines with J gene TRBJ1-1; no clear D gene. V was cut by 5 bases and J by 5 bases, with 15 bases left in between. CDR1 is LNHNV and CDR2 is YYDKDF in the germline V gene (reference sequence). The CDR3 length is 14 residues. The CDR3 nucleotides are TGTGCCACCAGCCGTGACCCGTCCGGGACTGAAGCTTTCTTT. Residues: CATSRDPSGTEAFF.

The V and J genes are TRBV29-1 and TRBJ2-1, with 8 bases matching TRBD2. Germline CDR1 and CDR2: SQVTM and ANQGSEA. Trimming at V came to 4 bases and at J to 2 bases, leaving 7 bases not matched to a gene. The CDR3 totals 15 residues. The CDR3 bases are TGCAGCGTTGCCCGCGGGACTAGTCCCTACAATGAGCAGTTCTTC. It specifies CSVARGTSPYNEQFF.

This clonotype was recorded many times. CDR3 bases: TGTGCCAGCAGCCTGCGGGGCTTTACGGATGAGCAGTTCTTC. This gives the protein CASSLRGFTDEQFF. This chain uses TRBV14 with TRBJ2-1; TRBD2 might be the D (6 bases). CDR1 is SGHDN and CDR2 is FVKESK in the germline V gene. V shed 4 bases and J shed 8 bases, with 15 bases lying between them. The CDR3 is 14 residues long.

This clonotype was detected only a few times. The CDR3 here is CASSLLRQFTGELFF. CDR3 nucleotide sequence: TGTGCCAGCAGCTTATTGCGACAGTTCACCGGGGAGCTGTTTTTT. The chain is built from TRBV7-2 and TRBJ2-2; a weak D match, TRBD1 (5 bases). V was pared by 2 bases and J by 4 bases, with 11 bases between. The CDR3 loop spans 15 amino acids. The germline CDR1 and CDR2 sequences are SGHTA and FQGNSA.

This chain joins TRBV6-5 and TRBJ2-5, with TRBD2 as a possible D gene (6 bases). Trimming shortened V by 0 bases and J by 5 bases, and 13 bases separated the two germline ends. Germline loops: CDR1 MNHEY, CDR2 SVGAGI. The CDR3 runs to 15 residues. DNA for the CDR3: TGTGCCAGCAGTTACTCTATACTAGCTAAGGAGACCCAGTACTTC. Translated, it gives CASSYSILAKETQYF.

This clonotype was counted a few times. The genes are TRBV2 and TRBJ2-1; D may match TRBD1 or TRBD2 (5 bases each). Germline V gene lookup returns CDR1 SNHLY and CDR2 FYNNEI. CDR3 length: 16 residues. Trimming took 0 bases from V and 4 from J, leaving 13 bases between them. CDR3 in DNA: TGTGCCAGCAGTGAAGCGGGGGACGGGCTTTACAATGAGCAGTTCTTC. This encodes CASSEAGDGLYNEQFF. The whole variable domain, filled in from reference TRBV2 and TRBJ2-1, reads EPEVTQTPSHQVTQMGQEVILRCVPISNHLYFYWYRQILGQKVEFLVSFYNNEISEKSEIFDDQFSVERPDGSNFTLKIRSTKLEDSAMYFCASSEAGDGLYNEQFFGPGTRLTVL.

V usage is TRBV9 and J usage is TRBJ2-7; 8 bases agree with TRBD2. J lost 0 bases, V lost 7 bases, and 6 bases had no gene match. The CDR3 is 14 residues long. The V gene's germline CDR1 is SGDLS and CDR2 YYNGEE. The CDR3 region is CASSSSGISYEQYF. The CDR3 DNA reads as TGTGCCAGCTCAAGTAGCGGGATCTCCTACGAGCAGTACTTC.

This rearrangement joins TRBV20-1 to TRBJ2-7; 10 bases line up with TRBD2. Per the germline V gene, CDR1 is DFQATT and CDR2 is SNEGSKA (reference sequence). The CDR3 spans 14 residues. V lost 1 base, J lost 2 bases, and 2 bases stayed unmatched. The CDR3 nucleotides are TGCAGTGCTAGAGCCAGCGGGAGGGCCTACGAGCAGTACTTC. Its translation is CSARASGRAYEQYF.

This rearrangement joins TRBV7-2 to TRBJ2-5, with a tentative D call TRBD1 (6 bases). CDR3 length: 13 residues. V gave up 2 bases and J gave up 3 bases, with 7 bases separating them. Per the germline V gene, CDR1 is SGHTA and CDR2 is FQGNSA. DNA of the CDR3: TGTGCCAGCAGCTTAAGGACAGAAGAGACCCAGTACTTC. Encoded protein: CASSLRTEETQYF.